This T cell receptor (beta chain) stems from a study of T cell responses to AZD1222 COVID-19 vaccine (dated by TCRdb to 2020 to 2023). At the level of the whole study: AZD1222 recipients whose second dose came at about 4 weeks and those whose second dose came at about 12 weeks were combined into one group, since spike-specific TCR depth and breadth did not differ between the two schedules. A total of approximately 230 trial participants underwent TCR sequencing, of whom 207 received two doses of AZD1222 and around 25 received two doses of the MenACWY control vaccine. Trial participants were enrolled by age into 18-55, 56-69 and 70-plus year subgroups, with roughly 160, 29 and 62 TCR-sequenced participants respectively.

Including the terminal cysteine and phenylalanine, the CDR3 comprises 16 residues. The kept DNA is CDR3 alone, 48 bases in frame from the first base. V is shortened by 0 bases, J by 0 bases, and the region joining them spans 9 bases. Sequences LGHDT (CDR1) and YNNKEL (CDR2) are obtained from the germline V gene (reference sequence). The CDR3 regions of human TCRbeta chains were subjected to immunosequencing. Regarding the original processing steps: TCRs in the repertoires were compared against a reference library of SARS-CoV-2-specific TCRs that had been generated with the MIRA antigen-specificity platform. Breadth was defined as the fraction of unique TCRs that were SARS-CoV-2-associated. Depth was defined as the fraction of total T cells that were SARS-CoV-2-associated. Using the MIRA data, every spike-specific TCR was mapped to the spike region that the TCR reacted to and assigned to either a CD4 or a CD8 class. Log10-transformed breadth and depth values were compared by one-way ANOVA with Sidak's multiple comparisons tests. Imported from immuneACCESS, the table was reduced by TCRdb to in-frame sequences with V and J called. These copies leave out some clones; in studies compared against another copy, an unresolved V gene accounts for under half, and the cause of the remainder is not known. The V and J calls and the clone size are those of that table, but D and trimming were determined from the DNA. The sample table holds tens of thousands of clones, of which 88% were seen once. The ten largest make up approximately 10% of the sample.

Overall study results and their limits: Reportedly, almost half of the unique spike-specific TCRs recognized epitopes lying outside the regions that are mutated in the B.1.351 and B.1.1.7 variants. Spike-specific TCR breadth and depth rose significantly after two AZD1222 doses compared with day 0 and with MenACWY recipients. Participants were mostly white British and included more females than males, and it was suggested by the authors that clonal diversity may have been underestimated. The 56-69-year group was small, and its depth increase did not reach significance, likely because of low power. Only five to seven AZD1222 recipients were SARS-CoV-2 seropositive at baseline, limiting conclusions about previously exposed vaccinees. The whole spike protein was spanned by vaccine-associated CD4 TCRs, and dominant responses were seen in regions 160-218 and 743-854. Because no day 14 peak-response samples were available, the repertoires could be characterized only after the peak T cell response.

In the case of this clone: Its specific antigen is unknown. Base qualities are not provided; no much larger clone lies one nucleotide away.

This specimen's time point label, per the study, means: baseline before first vaccination. Vaccinee samples came from UK trials COV001 and COV002, including a single-blind randomized controlled phase 2/3 trial of AZD1222 (ChAdOx1 nCoV-19) in healthy adults. For TCRbeta chain sequencing, PBMC samples were collected from trial participants at day 0 and at day 28 after the second dose. Sample: peripheral blood, taken on day 0 of AZD1222 vaccination. Recombination connected TRBV3-1 (or the pseudogene TRBV3-2) to TRBJ1-3; the best D guess is TRBD1, with 5 bases matching. The TCR sequence derives from an adult in good health. For the CDR3, the sequence is CASSQDWDFSGNTIYF. The DNA is as follows: TGTGCCAGCAGCCAAGATTGGGACTTCTCTGGAAACACCATATATTTT.